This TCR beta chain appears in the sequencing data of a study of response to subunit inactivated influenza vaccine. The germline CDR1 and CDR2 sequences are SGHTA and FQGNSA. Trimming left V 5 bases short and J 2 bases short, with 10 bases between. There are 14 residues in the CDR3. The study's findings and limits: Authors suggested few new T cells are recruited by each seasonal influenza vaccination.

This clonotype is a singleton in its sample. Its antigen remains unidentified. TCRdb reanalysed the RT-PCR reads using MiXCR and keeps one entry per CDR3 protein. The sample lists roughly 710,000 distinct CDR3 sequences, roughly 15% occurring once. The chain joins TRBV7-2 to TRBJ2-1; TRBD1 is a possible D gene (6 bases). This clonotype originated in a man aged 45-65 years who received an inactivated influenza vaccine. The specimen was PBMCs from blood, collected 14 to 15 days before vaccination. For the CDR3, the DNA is TGTGCCAGCAGCCGTAGGGGGACCTACAATGAGCAGTTCTTC. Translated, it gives CASSRRGTYNEQFF. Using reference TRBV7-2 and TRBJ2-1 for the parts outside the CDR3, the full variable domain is GAGVSQSPSNKVTEKGKDVELRCDPISGHTALYWYRQSLGQGLEFLIYFQGNSAPDKSGLPSDRFSAERTGGSVSTLTIQRTQQEDSAVYLCASSRRGTYNEQFFGPGTRLTVL.